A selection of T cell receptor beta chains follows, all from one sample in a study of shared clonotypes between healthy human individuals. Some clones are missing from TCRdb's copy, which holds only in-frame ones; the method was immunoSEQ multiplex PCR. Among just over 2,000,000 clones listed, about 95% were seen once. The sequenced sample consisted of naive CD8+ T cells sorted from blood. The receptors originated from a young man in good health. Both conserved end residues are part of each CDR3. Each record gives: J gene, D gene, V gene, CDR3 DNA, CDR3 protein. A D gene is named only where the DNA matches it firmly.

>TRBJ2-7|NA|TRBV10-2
TGCGCCAGCAGTGACAACCTCAATACCTACGAGCAGTACTTC
CASSDNLNTYEQYF
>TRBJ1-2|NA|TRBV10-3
TGTGCCATCAGTGAGACGGGAGGTCTTAACTATGGCTACACCTTC
CAISETGGLNYGYTF
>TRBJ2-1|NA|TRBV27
TGTGCCAGCAGTCCCCTGGCCTTCTACAATGAGCAGTTCTTC
CASSPLAFYNEQFF
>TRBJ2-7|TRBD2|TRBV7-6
TGTGCCAGCAGCTCGGGAGGAGTTGCCTACGAGCAGTACTTC
CASSSGGVAYEQYF
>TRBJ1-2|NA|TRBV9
TGTGCCAGCAGCGTAGTGTCGGCGGAGGTAAACACCTTC
CASSVVSAEVNTF
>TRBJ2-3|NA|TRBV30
TGTGCCTGGAGTGTACTCTCCACAGATACGCAGTATTTT
CAWSVLSTDTQYF
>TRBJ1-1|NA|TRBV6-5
TGTGCCAGCAGCCGGAACAGGCCGGACACTGAAGCTTTCTTT
CASSRNRPDTEAFF
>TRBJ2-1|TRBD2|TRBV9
TGTGCCAGCAGCGTTAGCGGGAGGGTCGATGAGCAGTTCTTC
CASSVSGRVDEQFF
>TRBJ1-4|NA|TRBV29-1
TGCAGCGGGAGTGGCGGATCTAATGAAAAACTGTTTTTT
CSGSGGSNEKLFF
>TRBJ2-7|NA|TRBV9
TGTGCCAGCAGCCTTGGTGAAGCGGTCTACGAGCAGTACTTC
CASSLGEAVYEQYF
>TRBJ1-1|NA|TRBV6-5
TGTGCCAGCAGTTACTCAGGGGAGGCCACTGAAGCTTTCTTT
CASSYSGEATEAFF
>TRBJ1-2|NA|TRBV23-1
TGCGCCAGCAGTCAACGCGTTGGGGGGACGGCTAACTATGGCTACACCTTC
CASSQRVGGTANYGYTF
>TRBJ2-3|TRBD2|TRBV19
TGTGCCAGTAGTATAACTAGCGCTAGCACAGATACGCAGTATTTT
CASSITSASTDTQYF
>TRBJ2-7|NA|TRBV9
TGTGCCAGCAGCGTAGAACCCCTGTACGAGCAGTACTTC
CASSVEPLYEQYF